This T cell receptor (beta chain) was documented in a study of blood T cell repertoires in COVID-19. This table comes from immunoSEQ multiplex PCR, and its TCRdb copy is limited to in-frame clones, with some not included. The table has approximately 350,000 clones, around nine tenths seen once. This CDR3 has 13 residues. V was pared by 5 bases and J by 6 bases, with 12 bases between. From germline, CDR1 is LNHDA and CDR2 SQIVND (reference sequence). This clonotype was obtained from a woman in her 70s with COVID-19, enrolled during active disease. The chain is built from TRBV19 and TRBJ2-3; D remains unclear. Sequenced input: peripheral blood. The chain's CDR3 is CASSPNAGDTQYF. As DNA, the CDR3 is TGTGCCAGTAGTCCCAACGCCGGGGATACGCAGTATTTT.